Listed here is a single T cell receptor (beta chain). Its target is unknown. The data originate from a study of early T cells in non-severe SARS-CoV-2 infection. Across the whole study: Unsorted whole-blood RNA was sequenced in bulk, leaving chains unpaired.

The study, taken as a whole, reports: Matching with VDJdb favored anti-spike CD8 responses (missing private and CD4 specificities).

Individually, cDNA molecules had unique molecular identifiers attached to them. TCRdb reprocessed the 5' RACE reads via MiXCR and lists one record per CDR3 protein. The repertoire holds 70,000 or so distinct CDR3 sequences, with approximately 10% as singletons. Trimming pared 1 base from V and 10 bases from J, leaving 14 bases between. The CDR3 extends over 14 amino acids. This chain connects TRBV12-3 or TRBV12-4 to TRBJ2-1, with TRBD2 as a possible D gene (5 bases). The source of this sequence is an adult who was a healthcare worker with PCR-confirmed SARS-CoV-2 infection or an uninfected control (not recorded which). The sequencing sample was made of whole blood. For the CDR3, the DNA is TGTGCCAGCAGTTTAGTAGGGTCACTAGGAGAGCAGTTCTTC. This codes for CASSLVGSLGEQFF.